The 21 T cell receptor beta chains presented below share a single source sample, sequenced in a study of regulatory T cells in long-lasting Graves disease. The time point denotes: persistent/refractory GD, antithyroid drugs over 5 years with positive TRAb. RNA extracted from PBMCs served as the sequencing template. For TCR beta, libraries came from iRepertoire HTBI primers and Arm-PCR of CDR3 regions. TCRdb recomputed calls from the multiplex PCR reads with MiXCR, one row per CDR3 protein. Among a few hundred thousand distinct CDR3 sequences listed, 21% were seen once. The sample consisted of peripheral blood mononuclear cells (PBMCs), taken when the disease was refractory, from a patient treated with antithyroid drugs. The receptors were sampled from a female donor with Graves disease.

At least ten counts were recorded for this clonotype. The chain combines TRBV7-3 with TRBJ2-2; TRBD2 matches 7 bases. The V and J ends lost 5 bases and 4 bases, in that order; junction bases with no gene match: 16. Looked up from germline, CDR1 is SGHTA and CDR2 is FQGTGA. The CDR3 runs 18 residues. This CDR3 reads CASSKSSFGAGSTGELFF. CDR3 DNA: TGTGCCAGCAGCAAAAGCAGCTTCGGAGCGGGGAGCACCGGGGAGCTGTTTTTT.

This chain joins TRBV11-2 and TRBJ2-7; possibly TRBD1 for D (7 bases). Looked up from germline, CDR1 is SGHAT and CDR2 is FQNNGV. The CDR3 runs 15 residues. V was clipped by 1 base and J by 4 bases, with 14 bases between them. The CDR3 DNA reads as TGTGCCAGCAGCTTAGCGGCAGGGGGGTGGTACGAGCAGTACTTC. Protein product: CASSLAAGGWYEQYF.

This clonotype was detected a few times. The chain couples TRBV30 to TRBJ2-2; 11 bases are shared with TRBD1. V dropped 5 bases and J dropped 6; count of bases not matched to a gene: 5. Germline V gene data show CDR1 as GTSNPN and CDR2 as SVGIG (reference sequence). The CDR3 covers 14 residues. As DNA, the CDR3 is TGTGCCTGGGAATCGGGACAGGGGGCCGGGGAGCTGTTTTTT. Translation gives CAWESGQGAGELFF.

This clonotype was counted only a few times. The chain recombines TRBV6-2 or TRBV6-3 with TRBJ2-7, with D uncertain. Germline V gene lookup returns CDR1 MNHEY and CDR2 SVGEGT. The CDR3 length is 13 residues. V shed 7 bases and J shed 0 bases, with 10 bases lying between them. The CDR3 is CASTRPSSYEQYF. The CDR3 DNA reads as TGTGCCAGCACGCGACCCAGCTCCTACGAGCAGTACTTC.

This CDR3 reads CASSQSPPRASNTGELFF. In DNA form, the CDR3 reads TGTGCCAGCAGCCAAAGTCCTCCGCGGGCTTCGAACACCGGGGAGCTGTTTTTT. The chain is built from TRBV3-1 and TRBJ2-2, with D possibly TRBD2 on 5 matching bases. The V and J ends lost 2 bases and 0 bases respectively, with 16 bases between them. The CDR3 runs to 18 residues. The germline V gene encodes CDR1 LGHDT and CDR2 YNNKEL (reference sequence).

This clonotype has only a few counts. The chain uses TRBV9 and TRBJ2-7; D perhaps matches TRBD2 (5 bases). CDR3 length: 15 residues. Per germline, CDR1 SGDLS and CDR2 YYNGEE. V lost 4 bases and J 2 bases, leaving 16 bases between the germline ends. The CDR3 reads CASSLEGSSPYEQYF. DNA of the CDR3: TGTGCCAGCAGCCTAGAGGGTAGCAGCCCCTACGAGCAGTACTTC.

This clonotype appeared a few times. The V gene is TRBV19, the J gene TRBJ1-5; D call uncertain. Germline V gene data show CDR1 as LNHDA and CDR2 as SQIVND (reference sequence). Deletions cut 5 bases from V and 7 bases from J, with 9 bases between. This CDR3 has 12 amino acids. The CDR3 is CASSWTRQPQHF. For the CDR3, the DNA is TGTGCCAGTAGTTGGACGCGGCAGCCCCAGCATTTT.

This clonotype appeared a few times. The gene calls are TRBV19 and TRBJ2-7, with TRBD2 matching 10 bases. V shed 5 bases, J shed 6 bases, and the junction held 7 bases outside the gene matches. The CDR3 runs 14 residues. Per the germline V gene, CDR1 is LNHDA and CDR2 is SQIVND (reference sequence). The chain's CDR3 is CASSRLAGEVEQYF. The CDR3 region has the DNA TGTGCCAGTAGTCGGCTAGCGGGAGAGGTCGAGCAGTACTTC.

This clonotype was observed at least ten times. The V gene is TRBV30, the J gene TRBJ2-2; D is possibly TRBD2 (6 bases). Trimming shortened V by 4 bases and J by 5 bases, and 11 bases separated the two germline ends. CDR1 and CDR2 from the germline V gene are GTSNPN and SVGIG (reference sequence). The CDR3 loop spans 13 amino acids. The CDR3: CAWNNGGTGELFF. CDR3 nucleotide sequence: TGTGCCTGGAATAACGGGGGTACCGGGGAGCTGTTTTTT.

This clonotype was detected many times. The V call is TRBV6-1, the J call TRBJ2-5; D gene uncertain. V was shortened by 1 base and J by 0 bases, with 6 bases between the two germline ends. The CDR3 is made up of 14 amino acids. The germline gives CDR1 MNHNS, CDR2 SASEGT. The CDR3 region has the DNA TGTGCCAGCAGTGAAGGACCACACCAAGAGACCCAGTACTTC. This sequence encodes CASSEGPHQETQYF.

This clonotype was recorded at least ten times. CDR3 in DNA: TGTGCCAGCAGTACAGGGGGTGAGACAGATACGCAGTATTTT. Translated, it gives CASSTGGETDTQYF. The chain uses TRBV7-3 and TRBJ2-3; 8 bases are a match to TRBD1. Germline trimming cut 6 bases from V and 3 bases from J; bases unmatched to any gene: 5. This CDR3 is built from 14 residues. In germline, CDR1 is SGHTA, CDR2 FQGTGA.

This chain links TRBV20-1 with TRBJ1-4; no reliable D call. The CDR3 covers 12 residues. Germline CDR1 reads DFQATT; CDR2 reads SNEGSKA (reference sequence). V lost 5 bases to trimming and J lost 5 bases, with 9 bases between them. Written as DNA, the CDR3 is TGCAGTGCTCGGTGGAGAAATGAAAAACTGTTTTTT. It is translated as CSARWRNEKLFF.

The rearrangement links TRBV10-2 to TRBJ1-1, with D maybe TRBD1 (5 bases). Trimming shortened V by 3 bases and J by 0 bases, and 14 bases separated the two germline ends. The CDR3 runs to 16 residues. Germline loops: CDR1 WSHSY, CDR2 SAAADI. CDR3 region: CASSDPFKGMNTEAFF. CDR3 nucleotides: TGCGCCAGCAGTGACCCATTCAAGGGGATGAACACTGAAGCTTTCTTT.

The chain uses TRBV20-1 and TRBJ2-2; no clear D. Germline lookup yields CDR1 DFQATT and CDR2 SNEGSKA (reference sequence). V lost 0 bases to trimming and J lost 0 bases, with 17 bases between them. The CDR3 loop spans 18 amino acids. The chain's CDR3 is CSARDLLRWRTNTGELFF. The CDR3, as DNA: TGCAGTGCTAGAGATCTACTACGTTGGCGAACGAACACCGGGGAGCTGTTTTTT.

The genes are TRBV28 and TRBJ1-2; the match to TRBD1 covers 7 bases. The CDR3 has 12 residues. The trim removed 10 bases at V and 4 bases at J, leaving 6 bases unmatched. Germline V gives CDR1 MDHEN, CDR2 SYDVKM. CDR3 DNA: TGTGCCACCAACAGGGGTATCTATGGCTACACCTTC. The encoded protein is CATNRGIYGYTF.

This clonotype showed up just once. This chain connects TRBV28 to TRBJ2-2; 7 bases align to TRBD1. Germline CDR1 MDHEN, CDR2 SYDVKM. The CDR3 has 13 amino acids. With V trimmed by 6 bases and J by 8 bases, 6 bases remained unmatched. The CDR3 coding sequence is TGTGCCAGCAGAGACAGGGCCCAGGGGGAGCTGTTTTTT. Translation gives CASRDRAQGELFF.

This sequence joins TRBV19 and TRBJ2-3; no definite D call. CDR3 length: 14 residues. Germline CDR1 reads LNHDA; CDR2 reads SQIVND (reference sequence). The V and J ends lost 6 bases and 5 bases respectively, with 15 bases between them. The CDR3 sequence: CASRIIHTLDTQYF. The DNA of the CDR3 is TGTGCCAGTAGAATCATCCACACCCTAGATACGCAGTATTTT. Drawing the rest from reference TRBV19 and TRBJ2-3, the complete variable domain is DGGITQSPKYLFRKEGQNVTLSCEQNLNHDAMYWYRQDPGQGLRLIYYSQIVNDFQKGDIAEGYSVSREKKESFPLTVTSAQKNPTAFYLCASRIIHTLDTQYFGPGTRLTVL.

This clonotype was found many times. The V call is TRBV2, the J call TRBJ2-2; D is undetermined. This CDR3 region has 13 residues. The germline V and J ends were trimmed by 4 bases and 7 bases, with 10 bases remaining between them. CDR1 and CDR2 (germline): SNHLY, FYNNEI. The DNA of the CDR3 is TGTGCCAGCAGTGGTGGGGTCTTCGGGGAGCTGTTTTTT. Residues: CASSGGVFGELFF. The whole variable domain, remainder taken from reference TRBV2 and TRBJ2-2, is EPEVTQTPSHQVTQMGQEVILRCVPISNHLYFYWYRQILGQKVEFLVSFYNNEISEKSEIFDDQFSVERPDGSNFTLKIRSTKLEDSAMYFCASSGGVFGELFFGEGSRLTVL.

This chain connects TRBV5-5 to TRBJ2-7, with 11 bases lining up with TRBD1. The junction had 6 bases not matched to a gene; V was cut back by 4 bases and J by 3 bases. The CDR3 extends over 15 amino acids. Germline values: CDR1 SGHKS, CDR2 YYEKEE (reference sequence). The CDR3 DNA is TGTGCCAGCAGCGAGGGACAGGGGGAGTACTACGAGCAGTACTTC. Residues: CASSEGQGEYYEQYF.

This clonotype was seen many times. This sequence joins TRBV5-1 and TRBJ2-6; D may be TRBD1 (6 bases). CDR1 and CDR2 (germline): SGHRS, YFSETQ. The CDR3 spans 20 residues. V was pared by 0 bases and J by 0 bases, with 19 bases between. The DNA of the CDR3 is TGCGCCAGCAGCTTGGATGCGTGGGACACGGTCCTCTCTGGGGCCAACGTCCTGACTTTC. This encodes CASSLDAWDTVLSGANVLTF.

The chain has TRBV15 and TRBJ2-7; D is unresolved. The ends were cut back, 3 bases at V and 2 bases at J, with 11 bases in the middle. Looked up from germline, CDR1 is LNHNV and CDR2 is YYDKDF (reference sequence). CDR3 size: 14 residues. The CDR3 is CATSSGRATYEQYF. Here the CDR3 DNA reads TGTGCCACCAGCAGTGGTAGGGCAACCTACGAGCAGTACTTC.